The 3 T cell receptor beta chains given below trace back to one sample, sequenced in a study of monozygotic twins with cystic fibrosis. Only in-frame clones appear in the TCRdb table, and some are missing; sequencing was by immunoSEQ multiplex PCR. This table has 30,000 to 35,000 clones, just over 65% appearing once. Sequences were obtained from blood. The origin of the receptors is a girl aged 5 to 17 with cystic fibrosis.

This clone appeared a few times. The chain links TRBV7-9 to TRBJ1-4, with D tentatively TRBD1 (5 bases). The CDR3 covers 15 residues. V lost 4 bases and J lost 3, with 12 bases in between. Germline V CDR1 and CDR2: SEHNR, FQNEAQ (reference sequence). The chain's CDR3 is CASSSTRDSNEKLFF. The CDR3 coding sequence is TGTGCCAGCAGCTCCACCCGGGACTCTAATGAAAAACTGTTTTTT.

The chain couples TRBV7-2 to TRBJ1-3, with 8 nucleotides matching TRBD1. Trimming at V came to 5 bases and at J to 8 bases, leaving 8 bases not matched to a gene. The CDR3 extends over 14 amino acids. In germline, CDR1 is SGHTA, CDR2 FQGNSA. As DNA, the CDR3 is TGTGCCAGCAGCCAACAGGGGGTATTGGACACCATATATTTT. This sequence encodes CASSQQGVLDTIYF.

This clone was seen more than once but under ten times. The V call is TRBV20-1, the J call TRBJ2-1, with D unclear. With 5 bases removed from V and 9 bases from J, the gap between germline ends came to 11 bases. CDR1 is DFQATT and CDR2 is SNEGSKA in the germline V gene (reference sequence). This CDR3 contains 11 residues. CDR3 residues: CSAPPHGEQFF. DNA of the CDR3: TGCAGTGCTCCGCCCCATGGTGAGCAGTTCTTC.